Included here is one TCR beta chain sequence, with context. This sample was included in a study of CD8 T cells in Susac syndrome. The RNA, about 0.45 to 1 ug, was put through reverse transcription using random hexamers. TCRdb independently ran MiXCR on the immunoSEQ multiplex PCR reads; one entry per CDR3 protein. Among about 85,000 distinct CDR3 sequences, approximately 95% were seen once, and the ten largest hold roughly 0.46%. CD8+ and CD4+ T cells circulating in blood were sequenced for TCR beta. This clonotype was obtained from a human donor with Susac syndrome. Input material: CD8+ T cells from PBMCs.

The CDR3: CASSPHKTGANVLTF. The DNA of the CDR3 is TGTGCCAGCAGCCCCCACAAAACTGGGGCCAACGTCCTGACTTTC. This chain uses TRBV7-3 with TRBJ2-6; D remains unclear. V dropped 5 bases and J dropped 2 bases, with 10 bases sitting between them. From germline, CDR1 is SGHTA and CDR2 FQGTGA. There are 15 residues in the CDR3.